This T cell receptor (beta chain) appears in the sequencing data of a study of cytomegalovirus exposure and HLA in healthy donors. Study-wide points: A few CMV-associated chains were confirmed in vitro to be specific for CMV antigens.

PCR used 60 Vbeta primers and 13 Jbeta primers. Using immunoSEQ multiplex PCR, the repertoire was profiled, and TCRdb retains in-frame clones only, with some absent. The sample comprises roughly 180,000 clones, 65% to 85% of which are singletons, and about 2.6% rests with the top ten. On this clone: The target antigen is unknown.

The CDR3 runs to 16 residues. V was pared by 5 bases and J by 7 bases, with 12 bases of the junction left unmatched. Per the germline V gene, CDR1 is SGHTA and CDR2 is FQGNSA. The chain carries TRBV7-2 and TRBJ2-3; 10 bases fit TRBD2. Sequenced input: PBMCs. The TCR was taken from a female donor in good health and CMV-seronegative. CDR3 DNA sequence: TGTGCCAGCAGCCCGTTTGCTAGCGGGAGTGGGTATACGCAGTATTTT. Its protein is CASSPFASGSGYTQYF.